The clone carrying this TCR beta chain occurred a few times. What it binds is unknown. These data originate in a study of blood T cells in healthy people across ages. Overall study results and limits: A strong correlation was found between TCR beta diversity and the percentage of naive T cells.

A second PCR, run for 7 to 11 cycles, used a sample-barcoded 5' primer plus a J-beta primer mix. Each single sample gave us at least 2.5 million CDR3-containing paired-end reads. Each CDR3 protein is one row after TCRdb ran MiXCR on the 5' RACE reads. The data show roughly 1,100,000 distinct CDR3 sequences, approximately 25% seen once. Separately, the same data were catalogued under a study of T cells of mothers and their children. That work states: The sample comes from several healthy Caucasian donors: mothers and children. Thymic selection, a shaping force on TCR recombination output, acts similarly in related and unrelated pairs.

The sequenced sample consisted of blood. This clonotype originated in a girl between 2 and 10 years old in good health.

The CDR3 sequence is CASSPDSNIQYF. In DNA, the CDR3 is TGTGCCAGCAGCCCCGACTCAAACATTCAGTACTTC. The rearrangement links TRBV11-2 to TRBJ2-4; D call uncertain. V dropped 5 bases and J dropped 6 bases, with 8 bases sitting between them. CDR1 is SGHAT, CDR2 FQNNGV, per germline. CDR3 length equals 12 residues.